The source of this T cell receptor beta chain is a study of blood T cell repertoires in COVID-19. CDR3 length: 13 amino acids. This clone appeared a single time. In the authors' workflow: Reference gene primers were amplified, and this amplification served to estimate nucleated cell counts. TCRdb keeps only in-frame clones here, not all; method: immunoSEQ multiplex PCR. V, J and clone size derive from that table, while D and trimming were established from the DNA sequence. The top ten hold around 1.7% of the sample, which has 200,000 to 250,000 clones, around nine tenths seen once. The sequence was collected from a woman aged 60-70 years who had recovered from COVID-19. J is TRBJ1-1 and V is TRBV21-1; TRBD1, the table's D call, lacks a check against the DNA. TRBV21-1 is labeled a pseudogene. Input material: peripheral blood. This CDR3 is CASSKSQKTEAFF. The CDR3 nucleotides are TGTGCCAGCAGCAAATCCCAGAAAACTGAAGCTTTCTTT.